These T cell receptor beta chains were read from a single sample in a study of blood T cell repertoires in COVID-19. The table came from immunoSEQ multiplex PCR; TCRdb's copy has only in-frame clones and leaves some out. This sample has about 250,000 clones, with 80% to 90% found just once. Sequenced input: PBMCs or T cells enriched from blood (not recorded which). The source of these receptors is a middle-aged woman who had been exposed to COVID-19. The CDR3 runs from the conserved cysteine through the conserved F or W. D genes are given only for firm matches. Where a row states a size, it is once, few, many or the class of an expanded clone; other rows omit it.

>NA|TRBV3-1/TRBV3-2|TRBD1|TRBJ1-3
TGTGCCAGCAGCCAATACAGGGGGCTCGGAAACACCATATATTTT
CASSQYRGLGNTIYF
>NA|TRBV11-2|NA|TRBJ1-1
TGTGCCAGCAGCTTAGCTTTCCTGAACACTGAAGCTTTCTTT
CASSLAFLNTEAFF
>NA|TRBV6-5|TRBD2|TRBJ2-1
TGTGCCAGCAGTTACTCCCTAGCGGGGGGGCCAAATGAGCAGTTCTTC
CASSYSLAGGPNEQFF
>once|TRBV19|NA|TRBJ1-5
TGTGCCAGTAATCCGGGGGGGTACGGTCAGCCCCAGCATTTT
CASNPGGYGQPQHF
>NA|TRBV5-1|NA|TRBJ2-7
TGCGCCAGCAGCTTGGTTTCTGGGGGAGGTACGGCCGAGCAGTACTTC
CASSLVSGGGTAEQYF
>few|TRBV2|NA|TRBJ1-6
TGTGCCGCGCGGACAGCGGCTAATTCACCCCTCCACTTT
CAARTAANSPLHF
>NA|TRBV2|NA|TRBJ2-7
TGTGCCAGCGGTATGCCCAGGGTCGGCGAGCAGTACTTC
CASGMPRVGEQYF
>once|TRBV5-6|TRBD1|TRBJ2-6
TGTGCCAGCAGCTCTTACAGGGGATCTGGGGCCAACGTCCTGACTTTC
CASSSYRGSGANVLTF
>once|TRBV7-3|NA|TRBJ2-1
TGTGCCAGCAGCCAAAGGGGTAGCATTTATCTCAATGAGCAGTTCTTC
CASSQRGSIYLNEQFF
>NA|TRBV13|TRBD1|TRBJ2-1
TGTGCCAGCAGCGCGACAGGGCGAGATGAGCAGTTCTTC
CASSATGRDEQFF